The clone carrying this T cell receptor (beta chain) has just a few counts. Its antigen is undetermined. The data stem from a study of cytotoxic CD8 clonotypes in ibrutinib-treated CLL. For the study at large: Partial response was seen in approximately 24 patients and complete response in 2; after median 68 months, about 15 stayed remitted, about twelve progressed.

Assay used: immunoSEQ multiplex PCR; TCRdb lists only in-frame clones, some missing. The sample shows about 68,000 clones, roughly two thirds of them seen only once. Deletions cut 0 bases from V and 4 bases from J, with 12 bases between. Germline CDR1 reads MNHNS; CDR2 reads SASEGT. The CDR3 has 15 amino acids. Study-level findings and limits: Higher circulating CD8+ T-cell counts strongly accompanied higher baseline clonality, above age-matched healthy donors.

This receptor was obtained from a human donor with chronic lymphocytic leukemia. Here the sequenced sample was PBMCs, taken after 12 months of ibrutinib treatment. The chain carries TRBV6-1 and TRBJ1-2; TRBD1 might be the D (5 bases). The CDR3 bases are TGTGCCAGCAGTGAAGCGGCGCAGGGTACCTATGGCTACACCTTC. Amino acids: CASSEAAQGTYGYTF.